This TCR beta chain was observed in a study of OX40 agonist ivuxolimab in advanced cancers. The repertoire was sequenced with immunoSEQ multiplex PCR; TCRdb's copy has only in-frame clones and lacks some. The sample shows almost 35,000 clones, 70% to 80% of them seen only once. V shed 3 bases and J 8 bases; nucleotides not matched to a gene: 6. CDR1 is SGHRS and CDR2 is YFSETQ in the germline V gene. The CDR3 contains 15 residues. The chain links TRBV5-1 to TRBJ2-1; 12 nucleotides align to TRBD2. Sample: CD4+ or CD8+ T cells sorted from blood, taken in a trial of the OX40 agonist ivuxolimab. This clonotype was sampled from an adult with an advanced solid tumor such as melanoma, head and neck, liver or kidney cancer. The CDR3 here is CASSSTTSGGYEQFF. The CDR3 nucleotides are TGCGCCAGCAGCTCCACGACTAGCGGGGGTTATGAGCAGTTCTTC.